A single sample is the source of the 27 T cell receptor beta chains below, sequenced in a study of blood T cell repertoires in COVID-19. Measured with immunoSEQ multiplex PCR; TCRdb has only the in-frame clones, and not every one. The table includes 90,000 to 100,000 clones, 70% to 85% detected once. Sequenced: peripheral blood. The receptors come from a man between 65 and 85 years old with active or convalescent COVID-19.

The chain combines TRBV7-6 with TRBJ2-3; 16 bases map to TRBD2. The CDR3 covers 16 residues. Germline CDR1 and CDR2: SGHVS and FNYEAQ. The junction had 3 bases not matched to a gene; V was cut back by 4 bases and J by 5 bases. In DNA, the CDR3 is TGTGCCAGCAGCTCGGGACTAGCGGGGGGGAGAGATACGCAGTATTTT. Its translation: CASSSGLAGGRDTQYF.

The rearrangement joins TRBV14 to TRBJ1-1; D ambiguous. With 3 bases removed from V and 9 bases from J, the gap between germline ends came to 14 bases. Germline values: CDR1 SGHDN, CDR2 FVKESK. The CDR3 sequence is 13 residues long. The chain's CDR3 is CASSQSGLTKAFF. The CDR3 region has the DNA TGTGCCAGCAGCCAGTCTGGCCTTACTAAAGCTTTCTTT.

CDR3 coding DNA: TGTGCCAGCAGTTTAGTTCAGGGGCGTGAAAAACTGTTTTTT. This sequence encodes CASSLVQGREKLFF. V gene TRBV28 combines with J gene TRBJ1-4; D might be TRBD1 (6 bases). The CDR3 sequence is 14 residues long. Trimming removed 2 bases from V and 7 bases from J, with 11 bases in between. Germline CDR1 reads MDHEN; CDR2 reads SYDVKM.

DNA for the CDR3: TGTGCCATCAGTGACAGGGTGGTTACAGGACTATATTTT. It is translated as CAISDRVVTGLYF. V is TRBV10-3 and J is TRBJ1-3, with D tentatively TRBD1 (5 bases). CDR1 and CDR2 (germline): ENHRY, SYGVKD. V lost 3 bases, J lost 14 bases, and 17 bases lay in between. The CDR3 has 13 residues.

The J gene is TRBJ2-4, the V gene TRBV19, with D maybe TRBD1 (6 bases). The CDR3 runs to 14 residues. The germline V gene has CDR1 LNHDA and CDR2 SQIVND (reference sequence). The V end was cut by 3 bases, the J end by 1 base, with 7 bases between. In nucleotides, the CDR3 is TGTGCCAGTAGTATTGGGGGCGCCAAAAACATTCAGTACTTC. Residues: CASSIGGAKNIQYF.

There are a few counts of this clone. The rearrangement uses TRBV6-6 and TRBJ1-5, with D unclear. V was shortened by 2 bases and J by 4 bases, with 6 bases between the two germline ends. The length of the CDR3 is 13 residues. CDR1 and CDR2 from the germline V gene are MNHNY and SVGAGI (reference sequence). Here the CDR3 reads CASSYDLNQPQHF. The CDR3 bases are TGTGCCAGCAGTTACGATCTAAATCAGCCCCAGCATTTT.

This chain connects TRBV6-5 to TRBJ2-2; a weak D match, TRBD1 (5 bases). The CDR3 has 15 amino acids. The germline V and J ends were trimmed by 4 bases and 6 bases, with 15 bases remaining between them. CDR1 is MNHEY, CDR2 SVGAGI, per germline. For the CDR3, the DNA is TGTGCCAGCAGTTCCCCAGGGTTTCGGGCCGGGGAGCTGTTTTTT. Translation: CASSSPGFRAGELFF.

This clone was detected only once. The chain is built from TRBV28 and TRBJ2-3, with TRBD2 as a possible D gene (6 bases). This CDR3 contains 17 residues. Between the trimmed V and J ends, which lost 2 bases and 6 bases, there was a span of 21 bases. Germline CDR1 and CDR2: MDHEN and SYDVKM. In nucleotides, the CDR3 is TGTGCCAGCAGTTTACCGGTGTGGCGGGGCCTAAGGGATACGCAGTATTTT. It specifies CASSLPVWRGLRDTQYF. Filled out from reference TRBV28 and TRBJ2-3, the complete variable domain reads DVKVTQSSRYLVKRTGEKVFLECVQDMDHENMFWYRQDPGLGLRLIYFSYDVKMKEKGDIPEGYSVSREKKERFSLILESASTNQTSMYLCASSLPVWRGLRDTQYFGPGTRLTVL.

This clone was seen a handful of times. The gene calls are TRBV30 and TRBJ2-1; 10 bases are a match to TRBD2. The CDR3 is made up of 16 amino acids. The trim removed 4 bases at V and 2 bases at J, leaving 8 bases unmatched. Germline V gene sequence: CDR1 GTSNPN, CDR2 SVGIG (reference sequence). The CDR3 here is CAWNRASGGPYNEQFF. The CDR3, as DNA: TGTGCCTGGAATCGGGCTAGCGGGGGTCCCTACAATGAGCAGTTCTTC.

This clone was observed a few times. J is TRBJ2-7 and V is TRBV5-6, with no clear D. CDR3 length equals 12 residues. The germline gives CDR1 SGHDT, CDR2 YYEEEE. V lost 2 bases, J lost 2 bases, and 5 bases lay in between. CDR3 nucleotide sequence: TGTGCCAGCAGCTTTGGGCCCTACGAGCAGTACTTC. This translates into CASSFGPYEQYF. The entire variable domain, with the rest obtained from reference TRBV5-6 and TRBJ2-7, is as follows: DAGVTQSPTHLIKTRGQQVTLRCSPKSGHDTVSWYQQALGQGPQFIFQYYEEEERQRGNFPDRFSGHQFPNYSSELNVNALLLGDSALYLCASSFGPYEQYFGPGTRLTVT.

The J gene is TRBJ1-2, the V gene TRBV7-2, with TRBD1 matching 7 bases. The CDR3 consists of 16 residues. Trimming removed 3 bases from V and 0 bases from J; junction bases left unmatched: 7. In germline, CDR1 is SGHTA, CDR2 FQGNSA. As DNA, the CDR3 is TGTGCCAGCAGCTTGGACAGGTTGCCTCCTAACTATGGCTACACCTTC. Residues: CASSLDRLPPNYGYTF.

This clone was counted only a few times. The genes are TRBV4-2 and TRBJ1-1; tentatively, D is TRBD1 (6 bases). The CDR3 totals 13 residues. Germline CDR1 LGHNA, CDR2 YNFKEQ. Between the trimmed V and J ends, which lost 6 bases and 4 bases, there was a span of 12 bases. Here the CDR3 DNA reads TGTGCCAGCAGACAGGGTTTGGGCACTGAAGCTTTCTTT. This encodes CASRQGLGTEAFF.

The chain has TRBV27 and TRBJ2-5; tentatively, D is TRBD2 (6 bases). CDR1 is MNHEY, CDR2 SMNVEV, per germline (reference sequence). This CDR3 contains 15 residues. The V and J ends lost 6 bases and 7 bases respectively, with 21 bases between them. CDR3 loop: CASSLYLGTSATQYF. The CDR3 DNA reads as TGTGCCAGCAGCCTATACCTTGGGACTTCTGCGACCCAGTACTTC.

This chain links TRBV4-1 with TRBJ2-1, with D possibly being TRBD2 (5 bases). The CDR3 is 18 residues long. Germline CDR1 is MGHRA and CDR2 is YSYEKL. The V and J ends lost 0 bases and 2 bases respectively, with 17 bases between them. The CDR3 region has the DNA TGCGCCAGCAGCCAAGAAGAGAGGGCCCCTGGCACCTACAATGAGCAGTTCTTC. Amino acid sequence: CASSQEERAPGTYNEQFF.

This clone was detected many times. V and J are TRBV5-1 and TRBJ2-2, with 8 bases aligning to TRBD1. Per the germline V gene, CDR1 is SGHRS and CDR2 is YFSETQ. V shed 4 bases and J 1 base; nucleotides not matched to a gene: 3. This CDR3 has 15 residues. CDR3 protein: CASSAGTGNTGELFF. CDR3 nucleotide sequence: TGCGCCAGCAGCGCCGGGACAGGGAACACCGGGGAGCTGTTTTTT. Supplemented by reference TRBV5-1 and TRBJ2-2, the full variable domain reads KAGVTQTPRYLIKTRGQQVTLSCSPISGHRSVSWYQQTPGQGLQFLFEYFSETQRNKGNFPGRFSGRQFSNSRSEMNVSTLELGDSALYLCASSAGTGNTGELFFGEGSRLTVL.

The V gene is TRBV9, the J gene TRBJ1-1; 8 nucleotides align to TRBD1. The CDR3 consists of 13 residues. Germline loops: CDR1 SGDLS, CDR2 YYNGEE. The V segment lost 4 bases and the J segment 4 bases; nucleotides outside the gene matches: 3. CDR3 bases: TGTGCCAGCAGCAAGGACAGGGTCACTGAAGCTTTCTTT. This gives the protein CASSKDRVTEAFF.

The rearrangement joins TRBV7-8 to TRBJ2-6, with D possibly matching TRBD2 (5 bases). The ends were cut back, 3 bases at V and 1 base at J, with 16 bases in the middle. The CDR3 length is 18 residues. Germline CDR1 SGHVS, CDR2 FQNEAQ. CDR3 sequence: CASSFIGWRVSGANVLTF. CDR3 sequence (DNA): TGTGCCAGCAGCTTTATTGGATGGCGGGTGTCTGGGGCCAACGTCCTGACTTTC.

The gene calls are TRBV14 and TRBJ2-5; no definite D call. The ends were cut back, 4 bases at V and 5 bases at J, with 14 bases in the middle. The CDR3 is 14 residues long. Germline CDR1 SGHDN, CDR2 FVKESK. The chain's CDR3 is CASSLLPPMETQYF. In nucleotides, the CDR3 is TGTGCCAGCAGCCTACTACCCCCGATGGAGACCCAGTACTTC.

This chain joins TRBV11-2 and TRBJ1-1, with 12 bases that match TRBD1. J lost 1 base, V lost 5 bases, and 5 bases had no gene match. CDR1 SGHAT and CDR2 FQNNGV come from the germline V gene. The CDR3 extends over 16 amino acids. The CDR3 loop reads CASSHRDRGQNTEAFF. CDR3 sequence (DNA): TGTGCCAGCAGCCACCGGGACAGGGGGCAGAACACTGAAGCTTTCTTT.

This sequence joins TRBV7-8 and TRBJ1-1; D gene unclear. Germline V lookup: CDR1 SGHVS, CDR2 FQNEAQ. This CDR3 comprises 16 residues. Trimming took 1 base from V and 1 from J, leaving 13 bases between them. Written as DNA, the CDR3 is TGTGCCAGCAGCTTAGTTTTTAACAGACAGAACACTGAAGCTTTCTTT. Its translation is CASSLVFNRQNTEAFF.

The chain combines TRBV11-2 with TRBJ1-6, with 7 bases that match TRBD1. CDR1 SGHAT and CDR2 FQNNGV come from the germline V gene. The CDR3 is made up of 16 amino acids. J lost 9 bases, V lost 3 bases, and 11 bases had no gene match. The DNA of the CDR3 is TGTGCCAGCAGCTTTGAAAAGGGGGCAAGCGGTTCACCCCTCCACTTT. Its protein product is CASSFEKGASGSPLHF.

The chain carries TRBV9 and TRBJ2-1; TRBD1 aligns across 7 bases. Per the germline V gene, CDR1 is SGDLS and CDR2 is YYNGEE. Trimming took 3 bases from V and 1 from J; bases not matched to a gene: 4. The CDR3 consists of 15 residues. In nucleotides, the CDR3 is TGTGCCAGCAGCGGAGGGGGCGTATCCTACAATGAGCAGTTCTTC. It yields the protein CASSGGGVSYNEQFF.

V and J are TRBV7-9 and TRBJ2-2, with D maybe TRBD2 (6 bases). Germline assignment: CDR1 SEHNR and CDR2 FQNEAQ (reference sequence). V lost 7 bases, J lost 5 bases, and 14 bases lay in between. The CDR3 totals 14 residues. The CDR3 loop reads CASTSGGLTGELFF. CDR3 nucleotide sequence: TGTGCCAGCACCTCTGGGGGGTTGACCGGGGAGCTGTTTTTT.

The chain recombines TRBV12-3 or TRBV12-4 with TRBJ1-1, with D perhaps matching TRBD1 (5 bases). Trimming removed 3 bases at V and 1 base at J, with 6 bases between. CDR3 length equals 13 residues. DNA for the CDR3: TGTGCCAGCAGTTTCGGGGGGAACACTGAAGCTTTCTTT. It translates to CASSFGGNTEAFF.

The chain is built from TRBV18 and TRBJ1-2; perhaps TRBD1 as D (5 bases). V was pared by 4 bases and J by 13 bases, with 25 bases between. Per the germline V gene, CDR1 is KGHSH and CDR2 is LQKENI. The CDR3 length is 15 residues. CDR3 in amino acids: CASSLQATTPVPGTF. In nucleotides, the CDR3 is TGTGCCAGCTCACTACAGGCGACCACCCCTGTCCCTGGCACCTTC.

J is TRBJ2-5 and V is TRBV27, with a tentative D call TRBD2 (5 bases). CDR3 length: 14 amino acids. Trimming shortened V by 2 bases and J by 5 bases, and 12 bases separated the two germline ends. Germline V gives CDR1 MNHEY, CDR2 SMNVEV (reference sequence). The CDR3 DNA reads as TGTGCCAGCAGTTTAGAGAGGCGGGTGGAGACCCAGTACTTC. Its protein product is CASSLERRVETQYF.

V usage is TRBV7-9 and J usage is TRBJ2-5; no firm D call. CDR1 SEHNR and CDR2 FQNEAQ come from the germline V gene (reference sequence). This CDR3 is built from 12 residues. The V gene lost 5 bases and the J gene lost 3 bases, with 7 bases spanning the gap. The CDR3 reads CASSHQKETQYF. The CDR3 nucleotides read TGTGCCAGCAGCCATCAGAAAGAGACCCAGTACTTC.